Each of the 24 T cell receptor beta chains below was sequenced from the same sample in a study of blood T cell repertoires in COVID-19. Sequencing was performed with immunoSEQ multiplex PCR; in TCRdb, only in-frame clones are kept and a portion is missing. In the table there are about 290,000 clones, about 82% of which are singletons. The sample consisted of peripheral blood. Receptor source: a woman in her 50s with active or convalescent COVID-19.

The gene calls are TRBV4-2 and TRBJ2-7; 8 bases agree with TRBD1. V was clipped by 5 bases and J by 4 bases; unmatched bases: 7. CDR1 is LGHNA and CDR2 is YNFKEQ in the germline V gene. CDR3 length: 14 amino acids. The CDR3 DNA sequence: TGTGCCAGCAGCGACAGGGGCTTAGGATACGAGCAGTACTTC. Translating gives CASSDRGLGYEQYF.

Comments on this clone: One base separates it from a far larger clone, so it is likely a read error. CDR3: CASSERLGAGGELFF. The CDR3 nucleotides are TGTGCCAGCAGTGAGAGACTGGGGGCGGGCGGGGAGCTGTTTTTT. The V call is TRBV25-1, the J call TRBJ2-2; D perhaps matches TRBD1 (6 bases). This CDR3 contains 15 residues. Germline loops: CDR1 MGHDK, CDR2 SYGVNS. V lost 3 bases and J 7 bases, leaving 15 bases between the germline ends.

V gene TRBV29-1 combines with J gene TRBJ1-1; 7 bases fit TRBD1. Germline V CDR1 and CDR2: SQVTM, ANQGSEA. The length of the CDR3 is 15 residues. V dropped 6 bases and J dropped 1; count of bases not matched to a gene: 11. CDR3 nucleotide sequence: TGCAGCGTCGCTACCGACCGGGACAGGAACACTGAAGCTTTCTTT. Encoded protein: CSVATDRDRNTEAFF. The entire variable domain, with the rest obtained from reference TRBV29-1 and TRBJ1-1, is as follows: SAVISQKPSRDICQRGTSLTIQCQVDSQVTMMFWYRQQPGQSLTLIATANQGSEATYESGFVIDKFPISRPNLTFSTLTVSNMSPEDSSIYLCSVATDRDRNTEAFFGQGTRLTVV.

This rearrangement joins TRBV11-3 to TRBJ2-4, with TRBD2 matching 14 bases. The CDR3 totals 16 residues. J lost 3 bases, V lost 5 bases, and 3 bases had no gene match. Germline lookup yields CDR1 SGHNT and CDR2 YENEEA. In nucleotides, the CDR3 is TGTGCCAGCAGCGCCGGGACTAGCGGGAGCAAAAACATTCAGTACTTC. As protein: CASSAGTSGSKNIQYF.

The CDR3 nucleotides are TGTGCCAGCGGTGGACTAGCGGGGAACTACAATGAGCAGTTCTTC. Translated, it gives CASGGLAGNYNEQFF. The chain employs TRBV9 and TRBJ2-1; 12 bases match TRBD2. Trimming cost V 7 bases and J 3 bases; bases outside gene matches: 5. The CDR3 totals 15 residues. CDR1 SGDLS and CDR2 YYNGEE come from the germline V gene.

This chain connects TRBV7-9 to TRBJ1-1; TRBD1 agrees at 8 bases. Germline values: CDR1 SEHNR, CDR2 FQNEAQ (reference sequence). Unmatched junction bases numbered 9, after V lost 5 bases and J lost 4 bases. The CDR3 is 15 amino acids. The CDR3, as DNA: TGTGCCAGCAGCCCGACAGGGGTTGCCGGCACTGAAGCTTTCTTT. Translating gives CASSPTGVAGTEAFF.

The chain employs TRBV6-1 and TRBJ2-7; the D is unclear. Between the trimmed V and J ends, which lost 2 bases and 3 bases, there was a span of 2 bases. From germline, CDR1 is MNHNS and CDR2 SASEGT. CDR3 size: 11 residues. CDR3 DNA: TGTGCCAGCAGTGAACGCTACGAGCAGTACTTC. Translation gives CASSERYEQYF.

There are a few counts of this clone. This chain connects TRBV18 to TRBJ1-3, with TRBD1 matching 7 bases. This CDR3 spans 20 amino acids. Germline lookup yields CDR1 KGHSH and CDR2 LQKENI. The V and J ends lost 3 bases and 0 bases, in that order; junction bases with no gene match: 17. CDR3 amino acids: CASSPLDTPGQLNSGNTIYF. In DNA form, the CDR3 reads TGTGCCAGCTCACCCCTCGATACCCCGGGACAGCTGAACTCTGGAAACACCATATATTTT.

V gene TRBV9 combines with J gene TRBJ1-1, with D perhaps TRBD1 (6 bases). V gave up 0 bases and J gave up 1 base, with 13 bases separating them. The germline V gene has CDR1 SGDLS and CDR2 YYNGEE. This CDR3 contains 16 residues. CDR3 sequence reads: CASSVDLGGRNTEAFF. The CDR3 DNA is TGTGCCAGCAGCGTAGATCTAGGGGGTCGGAACACTGAAGCTTTCTTT. Full variable domain (rest looked up from reference TRBV9 and TRBJ1-1): DSGVTQTPKHLITATGQRVTLRCSPRSGDLSVYWYQQSLDQGLQFLIQYYNGEERAKGNILERFSAQQFPDLHSELNLSSLELGDSALYFCASSVDLGGRNTEAFFGQGTRLTVV.

The chain employs TRBV9 and TRBJ2-7, with a tentative D call TRBD1 (5 bases). CDR1 is SGDLS, CDR2 YYNGEE, per germline. The CDR3 is 14 amino acids. Trimming removed 5 bases at V and 1 base at J, with 13 bases between. The CDR3 sequence: CASSEKGFSYEQYF. CDR3 nucleotide sequence: TGTGCCAGCAGTGAAAAGGGGTTTTCCTACGAGCAGTACTTC.

This chain connects TRBV5-4 to TRBJ2-1; TRBD1 agrees at 7 bases. The trim removed 1 base at V and 2 bases at J, leaving 3 bases unmatched. CDR3 length: 15 amino acids. The germline gives CDR1 SGHNT, CDR2 YYREEE (reference sequence). CDR3 bases: TGTGCCAGCAGCTTGAGGGACAGACCCTACAATGAGCAGTTCTTC. This sequence encodes CASSLRDRPYNEQFF.

The table lists this clone with a few counts. The gene calls are TRBV7-9 and TRBJ2-5; TRBD1 might be the D (6 bases). This CDR3 region has 11 residues. Germline values: CDR1 SEHNR, CDR2 FQNEAQ (reference sequence). The V and J ends lost 6 bases and 7 bases respectively, with 9 bases between them. Here the CDR3 reads CASSEQGTQYF. The CDR3 DNA reads as TGTGCCAGCAGTGAACAGGGGACCCAGTACTTC.

This clone was observed once. The V call is TRBV5-6, the J call TRBJ1-2, with no clear D. V lost 0 bases, J lost 4 bases, and 16 bases lay in between. The CDR3 contains 16 residues. Germline CDR1 is SGHDT and CDR2 is YYEEEE. In nucleotides, the CDR3 is TGTGCCAGCAGCTTGGCCAGAAGGGAGAGGGTCTATGGCTACACCTTC. Translating it yields CASSLARRERVYGYTF.

The chain links TRBV19 to TRBJ2-5, with 8 bases lining up with TRBD2. The CDR3 contains 15 residues. J was trimmed by 2 bases and V by 5 bases; bases with no gene match: 7. Per the germline V gene, CDR1 is LNHDA and CDR2 is SQIVND (reference sequence). The CDR3 sequence is CASSVLAGVQETQYF. As DNA, the CDR3 is TGTGCCAGTAGTGTGCTAGCGGGTGTACAAGAGACCCAGTACTTC.

This rearrangement joins TRBV5-1 to TRBJ1-3; a possible D gene is TRBD1 (5 bases). Looked up from germline, CDR1 is SGHRS and CDR2 is YFSETQ. This CDR3 is 15 amino acids long. V was cut by 0 bases and J by 0 bases, with 7 bases left in between. CDR3 sequence reads: CASSLAGNSGNTIYF. As DNA, the CDR3 is TGCGCCAGCAGCTTGGCAGGGAACTCTGGAAACACCATATATTTT.

In this sample, this clone turned up a few times. This chain connects TRBV4-1 to TRBJ1-1; a weak D match, TRBD1 (6 bases). CDR3 length: 16 residues. Deletions cut 5 bases from V and 5 bases from J, with 21 bases between. Germline assignment: CDR1 MGHRA and CDR2 YSYEKL. The CDR3 coding sequence is TGCGCCAGCAGCTTTACAACCTCAGGGGCCTCAACTGAAGCTTTCTTT. Its protein is CASSFTTSGASTEAFF.

The chain uses TRBV13 and TRBJ2-2; D remains unclear. Germline V gene data show CDR1 as PRHDT and CDR2 as FYEKMQ (reference sequence). Trimming removed 5 bases from V and 0 bases from J, with 19 bases in between. The CDR3 consists of 18 residues. The CDR3 sequence is CASSPPRLLISNTGELFF. In nucleotides, the CDR3 is TGTGCCAGCAGCCCCCCCCGACTTCTCATTTCGAACACCGGGGAGCTGTTTTTT. Combining the CDR3 with reference TRBV13 and TRBJ2-2 gives the whole variable domain AAGVIQSPRHLIKEKRETATLKCYPIPRHDTVYWYQQGPGQDPQFLISFYEKMQSDKGSIPDRFSAQQFSDYHSELNMSSLELGDSALYFCASSPPRLLISNTGELFFGEGSRLTVL.

The V and J genes are TRBV21-1 and TRBJ1-2. TRBV21-1 is described as a pseudogene. The CDR3 extends over 15 amino acids. The CDR3 nucleotides are TGTGCCAGCAGCAAAGGTGAGGGGGGGAACTATGGCTACACCTTC. This encodes CASSKGEGGNYGYTF.

The chain couples TRBV15 to TRBJ2-3; maybe TRBD2 (6 bases). Germline loops: CDR1 LNHNV, CDR2 YYDKDF (reference sequence). The V gene lost 0 bases and the J gene lost 11 bases, with 15 bases spanning the gap. This CDR3 is 14 amino acids long. Here the CDR3 reads CATSRDRTPGEQYF. CDR3 coding DNA: TGTGCCACCAGCAGAGATCGGACGCCGGGGGAGCAGTATTTT.

V and J are TRBV28 and TRBJ1-1; D may be TRBD1 (5 bases). V was cut by 8 bases and J by 2 bases, with 9 bases left in between. CDR1 and CDR2 (germline): MDHEN, SYDVKM. This CDR3 has 12 residues. The CDR3 is CASDSQNTEAFF. In DNA, the CDR3 is TGTGCCAGCGACAGCCAAAACACTGAAGCTTTCTTT.

Only one count was recorded for this clone. The V gene is TRBV20-1, the J gene TRBJ1-1; no firm D call. V lost 0 bases, J lost 8 bases, and 7 bases lay in between. This CDR3 contains 11 residues. Germline CDR1 reads DFQATT; CDR2 reads SNEGSKA (reference sequence). CDR3 sequence (DNA): TGCAGTGCTAGAGATCAGTGGGAAGCTTTCTTT. This encodes CSARDQWEAFF.

V usage is TRBV9 and J usage is TRBJ2-7; tentative D call: TRBD1 (5 bases). The CDR3 extends over 15 amino acids. Germline values: CDR1 SGDLS, CDR2 YYNGEE. Trimming cost V 4 bases and J 0 bases, with 14 bases left between them. The CDR3 sequence: CASSPGQSLSYEQYF. The CDR3 DNA follows: TGTGCCAGCAGCCCCGGACAATCCCTCTCCTACGAGCAGTACTTC.

This rearrangement joins TRBV19 to TRBJ2-3; 9 bases are a match to TRBD2. V shed 4 bases and J 4 bases; nucleotides not matched to a gene: 6. The CDR3 spans 15 residues. Looked up from germline, CDR1 is LNHDA and CDR2 is SQIVND (reference sequence). CDR3: CASSNVAGAADTQYF. CDR3 nucleotide sequence: TGTGCCAGTAGTAACGTAGCGGGAGCCGCAGATACGCAGTATTTT.

The CDR3 DNA follows: TGCGCCAGCAGCCAAATCCTGGTACAGGGATCGGACTATGGCTACACCTTC. Protein: CASSQILVQGSDYGYTF. This chain links TRBV4-1 with TRBJ1-2; weak D call: TRBD1 (6 bases). The CDR3 has 17 residues. The V gene lost 2 bases and the J gene lost 3 bases, with 19 bases spanning the gap. Germline V gene lookup returns CDR1 MGHRA and CDR2 YSYEKL.